The rows below give T cell receptor beta chains drawn from one sample of a study of T cell changes during pregnancy in multiple sclerosis. The repertoire was sequenced with immunoSEQ multiplex PCR; TCRdb's copy has only in-frame clones and lacks some. The data show approximately 47,000 clones, roughly 90% seen once. The sample in question was peripheral blood, obtained in the first trimester of pregnancy. The receptors stem from a female donor with multiple sclerosis, enrolled in a pregnancy study. Each CDR3 is given with its conserved first and last residue. The order of the fields is V gene, clone size, J gene, D gene, CDR3 protein, CDR3 DNA. D genes are given only for firm matches. A row's size may be missing; if present it is once, few, many or a size class.

v_call: TRBV7-2; clone_size: .; j_call: TRBJ1-2; d_call: .; cdr3_aa: CASSPQGSYGYTF; cdr3_nt: TGTGCCAGCAGCCCCCAGGGTAGCTATGGCTACACCTTC
v_call: TRBV30; clone_size: .; j_call: TRBJ2-2; d_call: .; cdr3_aa: CAWLDFTGQGTGELFF; cdr3_nt: TGTGCCTGGTTAGACTTCACAGGGCAGGGCACCGGGGAGCTGTTTTTT
v_call: TRBV28; clone_size: .; j_call: TRBJ1-1; d_call: .; cdr3_aa: CASSLRGRGNTEAFF; cdr3_nt: TGTGCCAGCAGTTTGAGAGGCCGGGGGAACACTGAAGCTTTCTTT
v_call: TRBV7-9; clone_size: .; j_call: TRBJ1-5; d_call: TRBD1; cdr3_aa: CASSSRTGWWPQHF; cdr3_nt: TGTGCCAGCAGCTCCCGGACAGGGTGGTGGCCCCAGCATTTT
v_call: TRBV5-1; clone_size: .; j_call: TRBJ1-1; d_call: .; cdr3_aa: CASSAQGRTEAFF; cdr3_nt: TGCGCCAGCAGCGCTCAGGGTCGGACTGAAGCTTTCTTT
v_call: TRBV7-6; clone_size: few; j_call: TRBJ1-1; d_call: .; cdr3_aa: CASSLYRGTEAFF; cdr3_nt: TGTGCCAGCAGCTTGTATAGGGGCACTGAAGCTTTCTTT
v_call: TRBV2; clone_size: .; j_call: TRBJ1-2; d_call: .; cdr3_aa: CASNDRSKNYGYTF; cdr3_nt: TGTGCCAGCAACGACAGATCCAAAAACTATGGCTACACCTTC
v_call: TRBV19; clone_size: .; j_call: TRBJ1-1; d_call: .; cdr3_aa: CASSARDEAFF; cdr3_nt: TGTGCCAGTAGTGCTCGGGATGAAGCTTTCTTT
v_call: TRBV6-6; clone_size: .; j_call: TRBJ1-1; d_call: TRBD1; cdr3_aa: CASSYRTGGTEAFF; cdr3_nt: TGTGCCAGCAGTTACCGGACAGGAGGCACTGAAGCTTTCTTT
v_call: TRBV7-9; clone_size: once; j_call: TRBJ2-4; d_call: .; cdr3_aa: CASSSRVLQGQLGDIQYF; cdr3_nt: TGTGCCAGCAGCTCTAGGGTCCTTCAGGGGCAACTTGGGGACATTCAGTACTTC
v_call: TRBV4-1; clone_size: few; j_call: TRBJ1-3; d_call: .; cdr3_aa: CASSPIGLSSGNTIYF; cdr3_nt: TGCGCCAGCAGCCCGATTGGCCTCAGCTCTGGAAACACCATATATTTT
v_call: TRBV6-6; clone_size: .; j_call: TRBJ2-7; d_call: TRBD1; cdr3_aa: CASSDSGQGSSYEQYF; cdr3_nt: TGTGCCAGCAGTGACTCTGGACAGGGATCCTCCTACGAGCAGTACTTC
v_call: TRBV5-1; clone_size: .; j_call: TRBJ2-1; d_call: .; cdr3_aa: CASSELGSSSYNEQFF; cdr3_nt: TGCGCCAGCAGCGAGTTGGGCTCGAGCTCCTACAATGAGCAGTTCTTC
v_call: TRBV4-1; clone_size: .; j_call: TRBJ1-1; d_call: .; cdr3_aa: CASSQGRGRGTEAFF; cdr3_nt: TGCGCCAGCAGCCAAGGTCGGGGGAGAGGCACTGAAGCTTTCTTT
v_call: TRBV2; clone_size: .; j_call: TRBJ1-1; d_call: .; cdr3_aa: CASGTGMNTEAFF; cdr3_nt: TGTGCCAGCGGAACGGGGATGAACACTGAAGCTTTCTTT
v_call: TRBV7-8; clone_size: .; j_call: TRBJ1-2; d_call: .; cdr3_aa: CASSLRPDINYGYTF; cdr3_nt: TGTGCCAGCAGCTTAAGGCCGGACATAAACTATGGCTACACCTTC
v_call: TRBV7-9; clone_size: .; j_call: TRBJ1-4; d_call: .; cdr3_aa: CASSLGRTDFNEKLFF; cdr3_nt: TGTGCCAGCAGCTTAGGTCGGACAGACTTTAATGAAAAACTGTTTTTT
v_call: TRBV2; clone_size: .; j_call: TRBJ1-1; d_call: TRBD1; cdr3_aa: CASIRQGTGTEAFF; cdr3_nt: TGTGCCAGCATCCGACAGGGGACGGGAACTGAAGCTTTCTTT
v_call: TRBV11-3; clone_size: .; j_call: TRBJ2-7; d_call: TRBD1; cdr3_aa: CASSLRTGYGYEQYF; cdr3_nt: TGTGCCAGCAGCCTCCGGACAGGGTATGGATACGAGCAGTACTTC
v_call: TRBV10-1; clone_size: .; j_call: TRBJ1-6; d_call: .; cdr3_aa: CASSETQKSPLHF; cdr3_nt: TGCGCCAGCAGTGAGACTCAAAAATCGCCCCTCCACTTT
v_call: TRBV4-3; clone_size: .; j_call: TRBJ2-3; d_call: TRBD2; cdr3_aa: CATSRGITDTQYF; cdr3_nt: TGCGCCACCTCGCGGGGGATCACAGATACGCAGTATTTT
v_call: TRBV28; clone_size: .; j_call: TRBJ1-1; d_call: .; cdr3_aa: CASSFGGWDTEAFF; cdr3_nt: TGTGCCAGCAGTTTCGGAGGGTGGGACACTGAAGCTTTCTTT
v_call: TRBV5-1; clone_size: .; j_call: TRBJ1-1; d_call: TRBD1; cdr3_aa: CASSTGVPIKQLFF; cdr3_nt: TGCGCCAGCAGCACAGGGGTCCCCATAAAACAACTCTTCTTT
v_call: TRBV4-3; clone_size: .; j_call: TRBJ1-6; d_call: .; cdr3_aa: CASSQEGADSGSPLHF; cdr3_nt: TGCGCCAGCAGCCAAGAAGGAGCGGACAGCGGTTCACCCCTCCACTTT
v_call: TRBV27; clone_size: .; j_call: TRBJ1-2; d_call: .; cdr3_aa: CASSLILLGGNGYTF; cdr3_nt: TGTGCCAGCAGTTTGATTCTTTTGGGGGGGAATGGCTACACCTTC
v_call: TRBV11-3; clone_size: .; j_call: TRBJ2-2; d_call: TRBD1; cdr3_aa: CASSTGQGVGELFF; cdr3_nt: TGTGCCAGCAGCACGGGACAGGGGGTCGGGGAGCTGTTTTTT
v_call: TRBV5-1; clone_size: .; j_call: TRBJ2-7; d_call: TRBD1; cdr3_aa: CASSSLTGNYEQYF; cdr3_nt: TGCGCCAGCAGCTCCTTGACAGGGAACTACGAGCAGTACTTC
v_call: TRBV4-2; clone_size: .; j_call: TRBJ2-1; d_call: TRBD2; cdr3_aa: CASSQDGLAGSYNEQFF; cdr3_nt: TGTGCCAGCAGCCAAGATGGGCTAGCGGGCTCCTACAATGAGCAGTTCTTC
v_call: TRBV9; clone_size: .; j_call: TRBJ2-7; d_call: TRBD2; cdr3_aa: CASSPNLSGGSYEQYF; cdr3_nt: TGTGCCAGCAGCCCTAACTTAAGCGGGGGGTCCTACGAGCAGTACTTC
v_call: TRBV5-5; clone_size: .; j_call: TRBJ1-1; d_call: .; cdr3_aa: CASSPPRGEGTEAFF; cdr3_nt: TGTGCCAGCAGCCCCCCCCGGGGTGAGGGCACTGAAGCTTTCTTT
v_call: TRBV18; clone_size: .; j_call: TRBJ1-2; d_call: TRBD1; cdr3_aa: CASSPIRETGRSNYGYTF; cdr3_nt: TGTGCCAGCTCACCAATCCGGGAGACAGGGCGATCTAACTATGGCTACACCTTC
v_call: TRBV27; clone_size: .; j_call: TRBJ1-1; d_call: .; cdr3_aa: CASSLMTGRAGGSEAFF; cdr3_nt: TGTGCCAGCAGTTTAATGACTGGCAGGGCGGGGGGATCCGAAGCTTTCTTT
v_call: TRBV5-5; clone_size: .; j_call: TRBJ1-1; d_call: TRBD1; cdr3_aa: CASSSLPAGGTEAFF; cdr3_nt: TGTGCCAGCAGCTCTCTCCCCGCAGGGGGCACTGAAGCTTTCTTT
v_call: TRBV19; clone_size: .; j_call: TRBJ2-6; d_call: .; cdr3_aa: CASKGGGASGANVLTF; cdr3_nt: TGTGCCAGTAAAGGTGGCGGAGCATCTGGGGCCAACGTCCTGACTTTC
v_call: TRBV5-1; clone_size: .; j_call: TRBJ2-5; d_call: .; cdr3_aa: CASSLTVRRETQYF; cdr3_nt: TGCGCCAGCAGCTTGACAGTCAGACGGGAGACCCAGTACTTC
v_call: TRBV30; clone_size: .; j_call: TRBJ1-6; d_call: .; cdr3_aa: CAWSVGWAQTSPLHF; cdr3_nt: TGTGCCTGGAGTGTAGGTTGGGCTCAAACTTCACCCCTCCACTTT
v_call: TRBV6-4; clone_size: .; j_call: TRBJ1-3; d_call: TRBD1; cdr3_aa: CASSDPGTGNGNTIYF; cdr3_nt: TGTGCCAGCAGTGACCCGGGGACAGGGAACGGAAACACCATATATTTT
v_call: TRBV19; clone_size: .; j_call: TRBJ2-7; d_call: TRBD1; cdr3_aa: CASSSTGGESYEQYF; cdr3_nt: TGTGCCAGTAGTAGCACAGGGGGCGAAAGCTACGAGCAGTACTTC
v_call: TRBV6-5; clone_size: .; j_call: TRBJ1-4; d_call: .; cdr3_aa: CASSYSKDSEKLFF; cdr3_nt: TGTGCCAGCAGTTACTCGAAGGACAGTGAAAAACTGTTTTTT
v_call: TRBV18; clone_size: .; j_call: TRBJ1-1; d_call: TRBD1; cdr3_aa: CASSPSGQKWWTEAFF; cdr3_nt: TGTGCCAGCTCACCCTCGGGACAGAAGTGGTGGACTGAAGCTTTCTTT
v_call: TRBV6-5; clone_size: .; j_call: TRBJ2-7; d_call: .; cdr3_aa: CASSPRGFYEQYF; cdr3_nt: TGTGCCAGCAGTCCCAGGGGCTTCTACGAGCAGTACTTC
v_call: TRBV5-4; clone_size: .; j_call: TRBJ2-7; d_call: TRBD1; cdr3_aa: CASSSGTATYEQYF; cdr3_nt: TGTGCCAGCAGTTCGGGGACAGCGACCTACGAGCAGTACTTC
v_call: TRBV28; clone_size: few; j_call: TRBJ1-3; d_call: .; cdr3_aa: CASSTGTGNTIYF; cdr3_nt: TGTGCCAGCAGCACAGGGACGGGAAACACCATATATTTT
v_call: TRBV10-3; clone_size: .; j_call: TRBJ1-2; d_call: .; cdr3_aa: CAISREGNYGYTF; cdr3_nt: TGTGCCATCAGCCGGGAGGGGAACTATGGCTACACCTTC
v_call: TRBV6-5; clone_size: .; j_call: TRBJ1-2; d_call: TRBD1; cdr3_aa: CASTKDRDLGYTF; cdr3_nt: TGTGCCAGCACGAAGGACAGGGATCTTGGCTACACCTTC
v_call: TRBV2; clone_size: .; j_call: TRBJ1-4; d_call: TRBD1; cdr3_aa: CASRALDRGPGEKLFF; cdr3_nt: TGTGCCAGCAGAGCACTCGACAGGGGGCCGGGCGAAAAACTGTTTTTT
v_call: TRBV11-2; clone_size: .; j_call: TRBJ1-1; d_call: TRBD1; cdr3_aa: CASSSQTGGNTEAFF; cdr3_nt: TGTGCCAGCAGCTCCCAGACAGGGGGGAACACTGAAGCTTTCTTT
v_call: TRBV4-2; clone_size: .; j_call: TRBJ1-4; d_call: .; cdr3_aa: CASSQAGTPNEKLFF; cdr3_nt: TGTGCCAGCAGCCAAGCAGGGACACCAAATGAAAAACTGTTTTTT
v_call: TRBV7-3; clone_size: .; j_call: TRBJ1-2; d_call: TRBD1; cdr3_aa: CASSQTGGPNYGYTF; cdr3_nt: TGTGCCAGCAGCCAGACAGGGGGACCTAACTATGGCTACACCTTC
v_call: TRBV19; clone_size: .; j_call: TRBJ1-6; d_call: TRBD1; cdr3_aa: CASSSRGGESPLHF; cdr3_nt: TGTGCCAGTAGTTCCAGAGGGGGCGAGTCACCCCTCCACTTT
v_call: TRBV10-3; clone_size: .; j_call: TRBJ1-2; d_call: .; cdr3_aa: CAISETGTYGYTF; cdr3_nt: TGTGCCATCAGTGAGACAGGGACCTATGGCTACACCTTC